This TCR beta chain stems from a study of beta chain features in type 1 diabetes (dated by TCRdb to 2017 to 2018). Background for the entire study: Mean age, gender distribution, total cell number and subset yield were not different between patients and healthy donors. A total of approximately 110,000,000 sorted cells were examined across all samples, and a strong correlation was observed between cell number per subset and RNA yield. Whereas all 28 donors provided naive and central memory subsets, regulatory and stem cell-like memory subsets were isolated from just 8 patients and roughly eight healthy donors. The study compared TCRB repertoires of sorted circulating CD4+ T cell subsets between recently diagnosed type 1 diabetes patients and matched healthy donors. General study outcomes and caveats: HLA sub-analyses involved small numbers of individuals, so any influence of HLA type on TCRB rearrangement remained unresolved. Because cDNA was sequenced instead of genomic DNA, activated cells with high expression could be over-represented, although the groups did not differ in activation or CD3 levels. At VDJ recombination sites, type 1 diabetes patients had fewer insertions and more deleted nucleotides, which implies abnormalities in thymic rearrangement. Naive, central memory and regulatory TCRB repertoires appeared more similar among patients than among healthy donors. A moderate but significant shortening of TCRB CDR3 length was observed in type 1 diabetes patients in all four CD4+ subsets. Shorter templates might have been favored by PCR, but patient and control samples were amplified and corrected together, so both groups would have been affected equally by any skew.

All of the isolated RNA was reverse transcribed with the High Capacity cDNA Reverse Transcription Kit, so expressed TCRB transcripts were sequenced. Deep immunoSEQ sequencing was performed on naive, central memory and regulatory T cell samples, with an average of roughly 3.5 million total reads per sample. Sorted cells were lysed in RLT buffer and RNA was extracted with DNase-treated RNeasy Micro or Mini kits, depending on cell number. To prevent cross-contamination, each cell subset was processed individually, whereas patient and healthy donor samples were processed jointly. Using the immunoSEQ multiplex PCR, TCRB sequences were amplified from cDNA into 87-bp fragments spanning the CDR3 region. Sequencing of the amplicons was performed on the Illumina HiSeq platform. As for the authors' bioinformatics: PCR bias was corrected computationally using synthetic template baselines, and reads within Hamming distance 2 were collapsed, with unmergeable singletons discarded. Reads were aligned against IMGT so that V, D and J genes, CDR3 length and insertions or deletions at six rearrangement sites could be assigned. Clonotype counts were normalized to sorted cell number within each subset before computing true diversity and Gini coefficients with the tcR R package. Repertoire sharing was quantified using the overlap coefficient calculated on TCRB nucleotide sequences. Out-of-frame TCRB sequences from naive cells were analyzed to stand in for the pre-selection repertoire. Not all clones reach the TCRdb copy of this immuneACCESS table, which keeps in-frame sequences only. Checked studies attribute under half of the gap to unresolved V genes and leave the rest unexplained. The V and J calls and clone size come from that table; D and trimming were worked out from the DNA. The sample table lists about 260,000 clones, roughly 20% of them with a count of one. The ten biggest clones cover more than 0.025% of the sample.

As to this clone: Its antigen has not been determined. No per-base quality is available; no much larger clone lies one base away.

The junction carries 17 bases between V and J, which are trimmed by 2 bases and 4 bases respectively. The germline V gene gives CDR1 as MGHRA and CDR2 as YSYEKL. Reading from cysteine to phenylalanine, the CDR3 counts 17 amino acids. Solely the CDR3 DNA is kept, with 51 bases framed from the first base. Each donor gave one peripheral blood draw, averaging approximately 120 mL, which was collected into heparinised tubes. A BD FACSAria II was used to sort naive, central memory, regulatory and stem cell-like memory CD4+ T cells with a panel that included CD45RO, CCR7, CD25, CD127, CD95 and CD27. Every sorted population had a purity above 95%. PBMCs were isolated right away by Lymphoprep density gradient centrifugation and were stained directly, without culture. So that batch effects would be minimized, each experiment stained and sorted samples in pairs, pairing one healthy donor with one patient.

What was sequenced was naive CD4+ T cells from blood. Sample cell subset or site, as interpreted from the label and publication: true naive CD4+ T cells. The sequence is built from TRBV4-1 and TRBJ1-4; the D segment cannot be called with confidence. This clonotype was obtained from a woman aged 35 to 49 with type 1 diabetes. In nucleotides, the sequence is TGCGCCAGCAGCCAATCACCGGGAGTCATTCTTAATGAAAAACTGTTTTTT. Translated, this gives CASSQSPGVILNEKLFF.